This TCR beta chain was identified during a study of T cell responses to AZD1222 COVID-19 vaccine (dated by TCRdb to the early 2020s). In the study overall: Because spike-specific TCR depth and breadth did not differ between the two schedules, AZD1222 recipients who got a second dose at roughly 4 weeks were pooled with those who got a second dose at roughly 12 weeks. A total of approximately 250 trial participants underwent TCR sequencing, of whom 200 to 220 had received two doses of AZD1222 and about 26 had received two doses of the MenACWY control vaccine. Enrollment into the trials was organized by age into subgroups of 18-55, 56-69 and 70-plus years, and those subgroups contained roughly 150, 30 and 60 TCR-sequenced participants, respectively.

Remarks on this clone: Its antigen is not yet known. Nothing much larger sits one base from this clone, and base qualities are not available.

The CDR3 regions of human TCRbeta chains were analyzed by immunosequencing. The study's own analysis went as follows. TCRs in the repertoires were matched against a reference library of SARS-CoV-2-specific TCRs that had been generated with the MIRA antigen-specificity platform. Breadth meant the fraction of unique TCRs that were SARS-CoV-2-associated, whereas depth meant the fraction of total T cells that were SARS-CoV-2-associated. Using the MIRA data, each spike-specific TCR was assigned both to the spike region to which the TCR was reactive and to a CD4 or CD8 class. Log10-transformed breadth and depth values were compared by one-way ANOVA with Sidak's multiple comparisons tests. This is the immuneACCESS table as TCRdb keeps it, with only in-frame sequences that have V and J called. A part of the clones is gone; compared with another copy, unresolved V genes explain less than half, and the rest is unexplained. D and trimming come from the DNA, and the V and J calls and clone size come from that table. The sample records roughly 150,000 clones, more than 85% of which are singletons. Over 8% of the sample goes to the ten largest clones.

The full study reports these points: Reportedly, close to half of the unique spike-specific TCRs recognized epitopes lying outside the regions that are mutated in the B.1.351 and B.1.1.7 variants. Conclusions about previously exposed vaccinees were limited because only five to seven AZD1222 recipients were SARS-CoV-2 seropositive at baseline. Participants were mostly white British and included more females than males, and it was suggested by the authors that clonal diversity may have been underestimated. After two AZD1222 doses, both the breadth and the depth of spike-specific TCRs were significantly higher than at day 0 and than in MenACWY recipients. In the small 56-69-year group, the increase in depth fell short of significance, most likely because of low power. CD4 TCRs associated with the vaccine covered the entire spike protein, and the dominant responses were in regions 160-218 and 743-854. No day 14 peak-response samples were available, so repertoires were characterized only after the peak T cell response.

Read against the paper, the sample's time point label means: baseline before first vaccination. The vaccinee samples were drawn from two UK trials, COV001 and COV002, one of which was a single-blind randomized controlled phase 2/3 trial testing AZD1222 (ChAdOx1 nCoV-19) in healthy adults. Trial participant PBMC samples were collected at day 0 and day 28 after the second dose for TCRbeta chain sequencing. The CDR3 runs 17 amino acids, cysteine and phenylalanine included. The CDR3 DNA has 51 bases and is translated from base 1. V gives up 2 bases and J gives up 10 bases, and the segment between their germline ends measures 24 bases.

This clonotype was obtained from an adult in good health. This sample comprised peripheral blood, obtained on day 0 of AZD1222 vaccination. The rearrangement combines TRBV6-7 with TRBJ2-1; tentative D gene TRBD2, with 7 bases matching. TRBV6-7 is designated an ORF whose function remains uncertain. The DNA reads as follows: TGTGCCAGCAGTTACGCTTGCTGGGGGGGGCTTCCTTCCGAGCAGTTCTTC. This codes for CASSYACWGGLPSEQFF.